These T cell receptor beta chains were read from a single sample in a study of shared clonotypes between healthy human individuals. Produced via immunoSEQ multiplex PCR; TCRdb's table is partial and in-frame only. The table lists 730,000 or so clones, approximately 79% of them singletons, with around 2% in the top ten. Sequenced: memory CD4+ T cells sorted from blood. All receptors derive from a woman aged 25 to 39 in good health. Both conserved end residues are part of each CDR3.

V gene | CDR3 protein
TRBV7-9 | CASSPRRDNEKLFF
TRBV7-7 | CASSLERESWDEQFF
TRBV7-2 | CASSLGFNQPQHF
TRBV10-3 | CAISLDSGNTIYF
TRBV5-1 | CASSRDGGSGNTIYF
TRBV28 | CASSLWGQGISNQPQHF
TRBV28 | CASTPKITYEQYF
TRBV10-3 | CAISEFQQGARNEQFF
TRBV7-6 | CASSLVGTSGSWGNEQFF
TRBV7-9 | CASSSSAGWSDTQYF
TRBV6-5 | CASRSRQGRNSPLHF
TRBV15 | CATSRERASDFNQPQHF
TRBV7-6 | CASSYTGNTEAFF
TRBV10-2 | CASSESGLEVAGNHEQYF
TRBV28 | CASSRTGTGIGEQYF
TRBV21-1 | CATKIDRARSSYNEQFF
TRBV5-1 | CASSFRDRSKQYF
TRBV7-6 | CASSLGTTNTGELFF
TRBV5-1 | CASSSGDAWGGELFF
TRBV18 | CASSPYQSGNTIYF
TRBV29-1 | CSSDLSSYNEQFF
TRBV19 | CASSRGVGDTEAFF
TRBV30 | CAWSVLGASGRFSSYNEQFF
TRBV19 | CASSTTGTDNSPLHF
TRBV2 | CASSVIISYEQYF
TRBV2 | CASSYSPYEQYF
TRBV7-9 | CASSWGVGGNEKLFF
TRBV6-5 | CASSYDRGQTEAFF
TRBV6-4 | CASSGGVVYTGELFF
TRBV6-5 | CASMGQGISGNTIYF
TRBV18 | CASSRLDGNQPQHF
TRBV11-2 | CASSFRGETNYEQYF
TRBV18 | CASSPGGGVTDTQYF
TRBV5-1 | CASSLGITSGFAEQFF
TRBV5-8 | CASSFTGSGANVLTF
TRBV21-1 | CASSRPGTSGKTGETQYF
TRBV9 | CASSAGWVSYGEQFF
TRBV19 | CASSPPRASGRPYEQYF
TRBV30 | CAWSPYRGAENTEAFF
TRBV28 | CASSRDRFTDTQYF
TRBV2 | CASSETEPPQTQYF
TRBV6-5 | CASSYVRDQPQHF
TRBV27 | CASSLSNRRGAFRTEAFF
TRBV2 | CASSEAWGGTEAFF
TRBV7-2 | CASSTYSSTYEQYF